Each of the 25 T cell receptor beta chains below was sequenced from the same sample in a study of Graves' ophthalmopathy and Graves' hyperthyroidism. Scientists amplified the TCR beta CDR3 regions from RNA transcripts. Following a first-round RT-PCR that used HTBI primers, a second-round multiplex PCR was carried out. One entry per CDR3 protein results from TCRdb running MiXCR on the multiplex PCR reads. Among more than 1,000,000 distinct CDR3 sequences listed, approximately 35% were seen once. The sequenced sample consisted of peripheral blood or thyroid tissue (not recorded which). The source of these receptors is an adult man with Graves' hyperthyroidism.

The chain links TRBV30 to TRBJ1-4; unclear D gene. CDR1 is GTSNPN, CDR2 SVGIG, per germline (reference sequence). Trimming stripped 0 bases from V and 11 bases from J, with 16 bases between. There are 14 residues in the CDR3. The CDR3 nucleotides are TGTGCCTGGAGTGTAAATCCACGTCAATACAAACTGTTTTTT. Its protein product is CAWSVNPRQYKLFF.

This clonotype turned up a few times. The V gene is TRBV12-5, the J gene TRBJ1-1; D is uncertain. V was clipped by 2 bases and J by 8 bases, with 21 bases between them. Germline V gene data show CDR1 as LGHNT and CDR2 as FRNRAP. The CDR3 contains 16 residues. The DNA for the CDR3 is TGTGCTAGTGGTTTGCCTAGCAGTCCTCCCCCCCCAGAAGCTTTCTTT. It is translated as CASGLPSSPPPPEAFF. The whole variable domain, filled in from reference TRBV12-5 and TRBJ1-1, reads DARVTQTPRHKVTEMGQEVTMRCQPILGHNTVFWYRQTMMQGLELLAYFRNRAPLDDSGMPKDRFSAEMPDATLATLKIQPSEPRDSAVYFCASGLPSSPPPPEAFFGQGTRLTVV.

This clonotype was recorded many times. The chain recombines TRBV20-1 with TRBJ2-5, with 7 bases matching TRBD2. The CDR3 has 12 amino acids. Per germline, CDR1 DFQATT and CDR2 SNEGSKA (reference sequence). The V gene end was trimmed by 7 bases and the J gene end by 5 bases; junction bases not matched to a gene: 7. CDR3 bases: TGCAGTGTCAAGCGGGATCCGGAGACCCAGTACTTC. This gives the protein CSVKRDPETQYF.

J is TRBJ1-5 and V is TRBV7-6; TRBD1 is a possible D gene (6 bases). Per the germline V gene, CDR1 is SGHVS and CDR2 is FNYEAQ. With 1 base removed from V and 6 bases from J, the gap between germline ends came to 10 bases. This CDR3 has 14 amino acids. For the CDR3, the DNA is TGTGCCAGCAGCTTAGTCCCGGGGGCTCAGCCCCAGCATTTT. Its protein product is CASSLVPGAQPQHF.

The chain carries TRBV7-9 and TRBJ2-5; 8 bases are a match to TRBD2. The germline V gene encodes CDR1 SEHNR and CDR2 FQNEAQ (reference sequence). The CDR3 loop spans 15 amino acids. The junction had 4 bases not matched to a gene; V was cut back by 1 base and J by 3 bases. The CDR3 region is CASSLEGAGEETQYF. CDR3 nucleotide sequence: TGTGCCAGCAGCTTAGAGGGAGCGGGGGAAGAGACCCAGTACTTC.

V is TRBV9 and J is TRBJ2-2; D possibly corresponds to TRBD2 (6 bases). Germline CDR1 reads SGDLS; CDR2 reads YYNGEE. With 0 bases removed from V and 4 bases from J, the gap between germline ends came to 16 bases. This CDR3 has 17 residues. CDR3: CASSVDGGRVGTGELFF. The CDR3 bases are TGTGCCAGCAGCGTAGACGGGGGTAGGGTGGGCACCGGGGAGCTGTTTTTT.

Only a few counts were recorded for this clonotype. The junction and the germline gene differ at one end; a read error may be behind it. V is TRBV10-3 and J is TRBJ2-7; perhaps TRBD1 as D (6 bases). The CDR3 is made up of 15 amino acids. Germline-derived CDR1 and CDR2 are ENHRY and SYGVKD. The CDR3: CASSYLQGSYYEQYF. For the CDR3, the DNA is TGTGCCAGCAGTTACTTGCAGGGGTCGTACTACGAGCAGTACTTC.

This clonotype was recorded many times. The rearrangement joins TRBV5-1 to TRBJ1-1, with D uncertain. The length of the CDR3 is 10 residues. Between the trimmed V and J ends, which lost 7 bases and 8 bases, there was a span of 9 bases. The germline gives CDR1 SGHRS, CDR2 YFSETQ. CDR3 protein: CASFPPEAFF. The CDR3, as DNA: TGCGCCAGCTTCCCACCCGAAGCTTTCTTT.

This clonotype was observed at least ten times. The rearrangement links TRBV10-3 to TRBJ1-4, with 9 bases lining up with TRBD1. This CDR3 contains 18 residues. The junction had 11 bases not matched to a gene; V was cut back by 6 bases and J by 0 bases. Germline V gene sequence: CDR1 ENHRY, CDR2 SYGVKD. The chain's CDR3 is CAISVRDRVLATNEKLFF. The CDR3 nucleotides read TGTGCCATCAGCGTCCGGGACAGGGTCCTGGCAACTAATGAAAAACTGTTTTTT.

In this sample, this clonotype turned up a few times. This chain links TRBV6-6 with TRBJ2-5; 7 positions match TRBD1. Trimming cost V 6 bases and J 3 bases; bases outside gene matches: 4. CDR1 and CDR2 (germline): MNHNY, SVGAGI (reference sequence). This CDR3 is built from 13 residues. CDR3 sequence (DNA): TGTGCCAGCAGCAACACAGGGGAAGAGACCCAGTACTTC. Translation gives CASSNTGEETQYF.

Many counts were recorded for this clonotype. A read error may produce the germline difference seen at one junction end. The rearrangement uses TRBV3-1 and TRBJ1-1; D gene uncertain. From germline, CDR1 is LGHDT and CDR2 YNNKEL (reference sequence). The CDR3 length is 13 residues. This chain's CDR3 is CASSQGWGTEAFF. The CDR3, as DNA: TGCGCCAGCAGCCAAGGGTGGGGCACTGAAGCTTTCTTT.

This clonotype has just a few counts. V and J are TRBV5-5 and TRBJ2-7, with D maybe TRBD1 (5 bases). V was shortened by 0 bases and J by 7 bases, with 14 bases between the two germline ends. Germline lookup yields CDR1 SGHKS and CDR2 YYEKEE (reference sequence). This CDR3 spans 14 amino acids. In DNA, the CDR3 is TGTGCCAGCAGCTTGGAGGACAATCGTGGGGAGCAGTACTTC. It codes for CASSLEDNRGEQYF.

This clonotype was seen at least ten times. This chain connects TRBV9 to TRBJ2-2, with D unclear. The V and J ends lost 0 bases and 5 bases respectively, with 5 bases between them. The CDR3 spans 13 residues. Germline CDR1 is SGDLS and CDR2 is YYNGEE. CDR3 region: CASSVVLTGELFF. The DNA for the CDR3 is TGTGCCAGCAGCGTAGTGCTGACCGGGGAGCTGTTTTTT.

This clonotype was seen once. The chain is built from TRBV7-9 and TRBJ2-5; 7 bases fit TRBD1. Germline assignment: CDR1 SEHNR and CDR2 FQNEAQ (reference sequence). With 3 bases clipped from V and 4 bases from J, the junction kept 5 bases outside the gene matches. CDR3 length equals 14 residues. The CDR3 loop is CASSFFTGVETQYF. Here the CDR3 DNA reads TGTGCCAGCAGCTTTTTCACAGGGGTAGAGACCCAGTACTTC.

The chain joins TRBV7-2 to TRBJ1-2, with 7 bases that match TRBD1. J lost 8 bases, V lost 1 base, and 7 bases had no gene match. CDR1 and CDR2 from the germline V gene are SGHTA and FQGNSA. There are 14 residues in the CDR3. CDR3 in DNA: TGTGCCAGCAGCTTAGACCCGGACAGGTCCGGCTACACCTTC. Amino acids: CASSLDPDRSGYTF.

On this clonotype: A much more abundant neighbour one base away suggests this may be a read error. The limits of the CDR3 on the DNA are not certain, so only TCRdb's listed CDR3 is given. J is TRBJ2-7 and V is TRBV7-6. CDR1 is SGHVS and CDR2 is FNYEAQ in the germline V gene. From its first to its last residue, the CDR3 has 17 amino acids. The CDR3 spells CASSLASVAVGVFDQYF.

This clonotype was found a few times. CDR3 coding DNA: TGTGCCAGCAGCGTTTCGCAGGGGGCAGGAAACACCATATATTTT. Encoded protein: CASSVSQGAGNTIYF. The gene calls are TRBV9 and TRBJ1-3, with 8 bases identical to TRBD1. The germline V gene encodes CDR1 SGDLS and CDR2 YYNGEE. The junction had 5 bases not matched to a gene; V was cut back by 2 bases and J by 4 bases. There are 15 residues in the CDR3. Full variable domain (rest looked up from reference TRBV9 and TRBJ1-3): DSGVTQTPKHLITATGQRVTLRCSPRSGDLSVYWYQQSLDQGLQFLIQYYNGEERAKGNILERFSAQQFPDLHSELNLSSLELGDSALYFCASSVSQGAGNTIYFGEGSWLTVV.

The chain combines TRBV25-1 with TRBJ1-4; 9 positions agree with TRBD1. This CDR3 has 15 amino acids. Germline CDR1 reads MGHDK; CDR2 reads SYGVNS. Trimming took 3 bases from V and 7 from J; bases not matched to a gene: 6. CDR3 protein: CASSDLGTGSEKLFF. The CDR3 nucleotides are TGTGCCAGCAGTGATTTAGGGACAGGGAGTGAAAAACTGTTTTTT.

This clonotype was recorded at least ten times. The J gene is TRBJ1-6, the V gene TRBV4-2; no reliable D call. Germline V gives CDR1 LGHNA, CDR2 YNFKEQ. V lost 3 bases and J 4 bases, leaving 10 bases between the germline ends. This CDR3 spans 15 amino acids. The CDR3 loop reads CASSQLGRYNSPLHF. Written as DNA, the CDR3 is TGTGCCAGCAGCCAGCTCGGACGGTATAATTCACCCCTCCACTTT.

The rearrangement joins TRBV7-9 to TRBJ2-7; D tentatively fits TRBD1 or TRBD2 (5 bases each). CDR3 size: 16 residues. V dropped 6 bases and J dropped 6 bases, with 24 bases sitting between them. Germline V lookup: CDR1 SEHNR, CDR2 FQNEAQ (reference sequence). The CDR3 reads CASSEIPVGVSAEQYF. CDR3 bases: TGTGCCAGCAGTGAAATCCCAGTGGGGGTGAGTGCCGAGCAGTACTTC.

This clonotype was recorded many times. The chain combines TRBV12-3 or TRBV12-4 with TRBJ1-5, with D possibly matching TRBD1 (5 bases). This CDR3 contains 13 residues. Trimming took 11 bases from V and 6 from J, leaving 17 bases between them. The CDR3, as DNA: TGTGCCGGCGGCCGGGGGTCAGGTCAGCCCCAGCATTTT. Translation gives CAGGRGSGQPQHF.

V and J are TRBV30 and TRBJ1-4; 7 positions match TRBD1. The junction had 7 bases not matched to a gene; V was cut back by 4 bases and J by 8 bases. The CDR3 length is 13 residues. Germline CDR1 and CDR2: GTSNPN and SVGIG (reference sequence). CDR3 sequence: CAWKGGTAEKLFF. Here the CDR3 DNA reads TGTGCCTGGAAGGGCGGGACAGCAGAAAAACTGTTTTTT. The full variable domain, completed using reference TRBV30 and TRBJ1-4, is SQTIHQWPATLVQPVGSPLSLECTVEGTSNPNLYWYRQAAGRGLQLLFYSVGIGQISSEVPQNLSASRPQDRQFILSSKKLLLSDSGFYLCAWKGGTAEKLFFGSGTQLSVL.

In this sample, this clonotype turned up a few times. This rearrangement joins TRBV6-1 to TRBJ1-2; the match to TRBD1 covers 7 bases. The CDR3 loop spans 15 amino acids. CDR1 is MNHNS, CDR2 SASEGT, per germline. V lost 4 bases and J lost 3; bases outside the gene matches: 8. The CDR3 is CASSAASTGDYGYTF. The DNA of the CDR3 is TGTGCCAGCAGTGCCGCTTCAACAGGGGACTATGGCTACACCTTC.

V and J are TRBV3-1 and TRBJ2-7; D is unclear. Deletions cut 4 bases from V and 5 bases from J, with 15 bases between. The length of the CDR3 is 14 residues. Germline values: CDR1 LGHDT, CDR2 YNNKEL (reference sequence). The CDR3 loop reads CASSLTDLLDEQYF. CDR3 in DNA: TGTGCCAGCAGCCTGACTGATCTTCTTGACGAGCAGTACTTC.

The chain carries TRBV7-2 and TRBJ1-5; TRBD1 might be the D (6 bases). V lost 3 bases and J lost 13, with 13 bases in between. Looked up from germline, CDR1 is SGHTA and CDR2 is FQGNSA. The CDR3 extends over 12 amino acids. Here the CDR3 reads CASSLAGGNQHF. In DNA form, the CDR3 reads TGTGCCAGCAGCTTGGCCGGGGGCAATCAGCATTTT.